This T cell receptor beta chain was identified during a study of blood T cell repertoires in COVID-19. TCRdb's table, derived via immunoSEQ multiplex PCR, lists solely in-frame clones and lacks some. Of 150,000 to 200,000 clones in the sample, 86% are singletons; the top ten hold about 8.2%. Per germline, CDR1 MDHEN and CDR2 SYDVKM. Between the trimmed V and J ends, which lost 6 bases and 4 bases, there was a span of 16 bases. The CDR3 extends over 15 amino acids. The clonotype originates from a man between 60 and 70 years old with acute or convalescent COVID-19. Sequenced: peripheral blood. The J gene is TRBJ2-1, the V gene TRBV28; D might be TRBD2 (6 bases). CDR3 DNA: TGTGCCAGCAGCGCCACGGGGAGGTGGTACAATGAGCAGTTCTTC. It yields the protein CASSATGRWYNEQFF.